This TCR beta chain was recorded in a study of somatic mutations in cytotoxic T cells in rheumatoid arthritis (TCRdb year 2017). Some background on the complete study: Some T-cell populations stained with V beta antibodies were sorted by flow on a FACSAria II or Sony SH800 to nearly 100% purity, with sorted V beta1+ cells additionally subjected to TCRB sequencing. The study asked whether expanded CD8+ T-cell clones in newly diagnosed, untreated rheumatoid arthritis carry somatic mutations, and used TCRB deep sequencing to characterize clonality. For roughly 61 rheumatoid arthritis patients and 15 to 20 healthy controls, TCRB deep sequencing was carried out. Median age was essentially the same in the patient group and the control group. The full study reports these points: An increase of CD8+ clonality with age was seen in patients (Spearman r=0.49) but not in healthy controls. In 8 out of 65 patients, more than 20% of CD8+ cells belonged to the largest CD8+ clone, while several identical CD8+ TCRB sequences were shared between blood and synovial fluid. Rheumatoid arthritis patients and age-matched healthy controls did not significantly differ in CD8+ T-cell clonality. The expanded CD8+ clones had unknown antigen targets, and not appearing in virus-specific databases did not rule out that they were virus-specific. The slight TRBV07 underrepresentation in patients was not adjusted for multiple comparisons.

The germline V gene (reference sequence) sets CDR1 to MNHNY and CDR2 to SVGAGI. At the junction V is shortened by 2 bases and J by 1 base; bases outside the gene matches: 2. The CDR3 covers 14 residues, taking in both the cysteine and the phenylalanine. This entry keeps only the CDR3 DNA: 42 bases, framed from base 1. With a median age of 56 years (range about 21-75) and around 50% female, the healthy controls consisted of under 25 blood donors whose buffy coats were used. On an AutoMACS, CD4+ and CD8+ cells were isolated via positive magnetic bead selection, and their purity was verified by flow cytometry. Isolation of peripheral blood mononuclear cells was done through Ficoll-Paque PLUS density gradient separation. Using Nucleospin Tissue or Tissue XS kits, DNA was extracted from CD4-enriched, CD8-enriched or PBMC samples, with quantification by a Qubit 2.0 fluorometer. With regard to this clone: Its target antigen remains unknown. The sample holds no much larger clone one base away, and base qualities are not on file.

Genomic DNA underwent TCRB CDR3 sequencing using the immunoSEQ assay. The authors' analysis ran thus. Nothing other than productive TCRB rearrangements was included in the analyses. Clonality was calculated as a Shannon entropy-based productive clonality index, and a clone was defined by a unique TCRB CDR3 sequence. To calculate repertoire overlap between two samples, the template counts of each clone were considered relative to each sample's total templates. V-gene usage measured by flow cytometry correlated with TCRB sequencing V-gene usage, with a Spearman r of 0.6 to 0.65. In its TCRdb copy, this immuneACCESS table keeps in-frame sequences only and misses some clones. Where compared with another copy, unresolved V genes explain less than half of these, and the others have no known cause. V and J calls plus clone size are reproduced from that table; the DNA served to infer D and trimming. For this sample the table gives about 18,000 clones, of which less than 80% were detected only once. Under 5.5% of the sample goes to the ten largest clones.

The receptor chain draws on TRBV6-6 and TRBJ2-7; 7 junctional bases match TRBD2. The origin of this receptor is a man aged 55 to 69 in good health. Sequencing was carried out using CD8+ T cells sorted from blood. The CDR3 reads CASSYGTNSYEQYF. The sequenced DNA: TGTGCCAGCAGTTACGGGACTAATTCCTACGAGCAGTACTTC.